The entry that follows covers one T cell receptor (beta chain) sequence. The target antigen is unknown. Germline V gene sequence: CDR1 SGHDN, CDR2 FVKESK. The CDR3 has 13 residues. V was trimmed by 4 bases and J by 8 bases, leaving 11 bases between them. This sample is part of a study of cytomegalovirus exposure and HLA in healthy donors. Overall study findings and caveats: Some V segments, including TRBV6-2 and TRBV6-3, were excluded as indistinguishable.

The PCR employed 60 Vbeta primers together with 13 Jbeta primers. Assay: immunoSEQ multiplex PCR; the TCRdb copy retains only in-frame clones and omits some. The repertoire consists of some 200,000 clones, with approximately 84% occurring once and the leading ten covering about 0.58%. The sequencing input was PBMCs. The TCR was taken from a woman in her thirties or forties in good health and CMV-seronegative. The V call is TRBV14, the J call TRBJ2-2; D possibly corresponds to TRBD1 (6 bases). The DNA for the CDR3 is TGTGCCAGCAGCCCCCTAGACAGGGGGGAGCTGTTTTTT. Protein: CASSPLDRGELFF.